This is a list of T cell receptor beta chains from one sample in a study of T cell responses to AZD1222 COVID-19 vaccine. Assay: immunoSEQ multiplex PCR; the TCRdb copy retains only in-frame clones and omits some. The sample has around 130,000 clones, 80% to 90% seen once. This specimen consisted of peripheral blood, obtained on day 0 of AZD1222 vaccination. The receptors here all came from an adult in good health. Each CDR3 is given with its conserved first and last residue.

CDR3aa	v_gene	j_gene
CASSLSFGLPYQPQHF	TRBV7-9	TRBJ1-5
CSAEGREAYNEQFF	TRBV29-1	TRBJ2-1
CASSQVSGTSEAFF	TRBV3-1/TRBV3-2	TRBJ1-1
CASLLTGGEVYGYTF	TRBV19	TRBJ1-2
CASSLGLANEQYF	TRBV19	TRBJ2-7
CASSPSDRANTEAFF	TRBV7-6	TRBJ1-1
CASSEGANTGELFF	TRBV2	TRBJ2-2
CASSTRQGKNTGELFF	TRBV3-1/TRBV3-2	TRBJ2-2
CSVDVTGAYEQYF	TRBV29-1	TRBJ2-7
CASRGTGSPYEQYF	TRBV19	TRBJ2-7
CAINPGTGLVDYGYTF	TRBV10-3	TRBJ1-2
CAWSVAGGETQYF	TRBV30	TRBJ2-5
CASSLVTLNTEAFF	TRBV7-8	TRBJ1-1
CATGPTYEQYF	TRBV6-5	TRBJ2-7
CASSSSGSGELFF	TRBV12-3/TRBV12-4	TRBJ2-2
CASSPKIGQTIPYGYTF	TRBV5-4	TRBJ1-2
CASSPQGRANVLTF	TRBV18	TRBJ2-6
CASSQSGQVALRFF	TRBV14	TRBJ2-1
CASSPGQGRDEQYF	TRBV5-1	TRBJ2-7
CASSYSAFSGELFF	TRBV6-6	TRBJ2-2
CASRGLSNQPQHF	TRBV7-9	TRBJ1-5
CASSGGGSNQPQHF	TRBV5-8	TRBJ1-5
CASLQGGLYHTITGYTF	TRBV21-1	TRBJ1-2
CATSEGFLSALHF	TRBV24-1	TRBJ1-6
CASSYRSGQMNTEAFF	TRBV6-2/TRBV6-3	TRBJ1-1
CASTPQVLMNTEAFF	TRBV19	TRBJ1-1
CASSLELSWASGYNEQFF	TRBV7-6	TRBJ2-1
CASSDLISGNTIYF	TRBV2	TRBJ1-3
CASSFESSYNSPLHF	TRBV27	TRBJ1-6
CASSIDLGYSSYNEQFF	TRBV19	TRBJ2-1
CASSLGTAGQGLNTIYF	TRBV7-2	TRBJ1-3
CASSLVGAGQPQHF	TRBV7-9	TRBJ1-5
CASSQKYEQPQHF	TRBV3-1/TRBV3-2	TRBJ1-5
CASSLAPGEGTDTQYF	TRBV5-1	TRBJ2-3
CASGTGSLGRGEQYF	TRBV6-5	TRBJ2-7
CASSSRWTSGKNGGYNEQFF	TRBV11-3	TRBJ2-1
CASSSGTGNSPLHF	TRBV6-2/TRBV6-3	TRBJ1-6
CSADRLNTEAFF	TRBV29-1	TRBJ1-1
CATSKIGGQGYGYTF	TRBV15	TRBJ1-2
CASIPQGQGREKLFF	TRBV28	TRBJ1-4
CATSDPTSSGGSSYEQYF	TRBV24-1	TRBJ2-7
CASRFEAFF	TRBV12-2	TRBJ1-1
CASSSGQPQHF	TRBV6-5	TRBJ1-5
CASSSPPGRESGSYEQYF	TRBV6-2/TRBV6-3	TRBJ2-7
CASSVGGTTYEQYF	TRBV9	TRBJ2-7
CASSVSPNTEAFF	TRBV9	TRBJ1-1
CASSTGTVNQPQHF	TRBV6-2/TRBV6-3	TRBJ1-5
CSVRDSNQPQHF	TRBV29-1	TRBJ1-5
CASRTSPTLQSYGYTF	TRBV19	TRBJ1-2
CASILQGSRNEKLFF	TRBV6-5	TRBJ1-4
CASSQGDRLNYGYTF	TRBV4-2	TRBJ1-2